The TCR beta chain under discussion was sequenced for a study of blood T cell repertoires in COVID-19. Libraries were prepared by immunoSEQ multiplex PCR; TCRdb keeps only in-frame clonotypes and omits some of them. Counted here are 65,000 to 95,000 clones, under 80% occurring once; the ten biggest clones make up 15% to 20%. Sequencing used peripheral blood. This TCR was sampled from a human donor in a cohort sampled during active COVID-19.

The CDR3 reads CASSPGDPLSYEQYV. CDR3 DNA sequence: TGTGCCAGCAGCCCAGGGGATCCCCTCTCCTACGAGCAGTACGTC. The chain uses TRBV7-2 and TRBJ2-7; a possible D gene is TRBD1 (6 bases). Germline CDR1 and CDR2: SGHTA and FQGNSA. The CDR3 runs to 15 residues. V was pared by 5 bases and J by 0 bases, with 14 bases between.